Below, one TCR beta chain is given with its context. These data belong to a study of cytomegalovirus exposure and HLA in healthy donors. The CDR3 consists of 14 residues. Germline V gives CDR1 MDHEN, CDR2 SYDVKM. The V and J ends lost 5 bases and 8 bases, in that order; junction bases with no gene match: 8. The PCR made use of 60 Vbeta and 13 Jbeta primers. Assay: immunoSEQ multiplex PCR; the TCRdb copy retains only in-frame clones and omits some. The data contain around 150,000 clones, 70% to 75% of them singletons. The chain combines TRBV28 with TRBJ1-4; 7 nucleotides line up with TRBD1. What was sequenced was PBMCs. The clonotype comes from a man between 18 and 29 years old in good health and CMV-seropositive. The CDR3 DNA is TGTGCCAGCAGTACACAGGGGTTCCGGGAAAAACTGTTTTTT. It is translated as CASSTQGFREKLFF.